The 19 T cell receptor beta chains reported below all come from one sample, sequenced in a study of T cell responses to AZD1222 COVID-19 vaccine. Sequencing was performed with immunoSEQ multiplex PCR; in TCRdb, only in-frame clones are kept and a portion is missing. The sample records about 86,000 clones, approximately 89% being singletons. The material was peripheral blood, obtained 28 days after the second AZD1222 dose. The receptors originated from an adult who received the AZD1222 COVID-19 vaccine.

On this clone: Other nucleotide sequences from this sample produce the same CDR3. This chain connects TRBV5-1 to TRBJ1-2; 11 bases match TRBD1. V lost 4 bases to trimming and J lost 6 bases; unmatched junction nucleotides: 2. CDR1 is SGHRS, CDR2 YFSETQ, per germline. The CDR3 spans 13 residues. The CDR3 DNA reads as TGCGCCAGCAGCGGGGGACAGGGGGATGGCTACACCTTC. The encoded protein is CASSGGQGDGYTF.

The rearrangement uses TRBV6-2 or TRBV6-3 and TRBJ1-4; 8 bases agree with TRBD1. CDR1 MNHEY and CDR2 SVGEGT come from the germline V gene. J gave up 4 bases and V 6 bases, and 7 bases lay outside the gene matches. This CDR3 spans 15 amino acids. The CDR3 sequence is CASSPRGLGNEKLFF. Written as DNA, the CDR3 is TGTGCCAGCAGCCCCAGGGGGCTCGGTAATGAAAAACTGTTTTTT.

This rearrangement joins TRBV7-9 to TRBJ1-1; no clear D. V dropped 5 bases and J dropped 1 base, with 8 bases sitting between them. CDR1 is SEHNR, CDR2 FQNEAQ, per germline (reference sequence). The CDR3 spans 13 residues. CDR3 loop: CASSLQENTEAFF. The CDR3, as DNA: TGTGCCAGCAGCCTGCAGGAGAACACTGAAGCTTTCTTT. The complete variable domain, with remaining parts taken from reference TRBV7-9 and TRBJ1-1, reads DTGVSQNPRHKITKRGQNVTFRCDPISEHNRLYWYRQTLGQGPEFLTYFQNEAQLEKSRLLSDRFSAERPKGSFSTLEIQRTEQGDSAMYLCASSLQENTEAFFGQGTRLTVV.

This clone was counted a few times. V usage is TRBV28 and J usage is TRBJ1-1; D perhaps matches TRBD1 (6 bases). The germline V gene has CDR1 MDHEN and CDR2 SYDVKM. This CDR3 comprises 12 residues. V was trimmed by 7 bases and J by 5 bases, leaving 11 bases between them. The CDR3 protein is CASTGVETEAFF. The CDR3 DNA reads TGTGCCAGCACAGGGGTAGAAACTGAAGCTTTCTTT.

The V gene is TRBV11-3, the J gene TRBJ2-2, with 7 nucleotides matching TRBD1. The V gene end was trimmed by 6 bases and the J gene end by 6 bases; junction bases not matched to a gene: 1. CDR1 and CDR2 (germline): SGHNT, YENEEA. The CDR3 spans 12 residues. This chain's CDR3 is CASSQGAGELFF. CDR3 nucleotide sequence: TGTGCCAGCAGTCAGGGGGCCGGGGAGCTGTTTTTT.

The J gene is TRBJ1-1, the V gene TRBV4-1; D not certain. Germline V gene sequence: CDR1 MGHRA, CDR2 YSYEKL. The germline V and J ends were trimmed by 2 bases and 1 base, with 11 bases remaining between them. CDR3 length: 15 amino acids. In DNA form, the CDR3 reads TGCGCCAGCAGCCAAAACAGCAAATGGAACACTGAAGCTTTCTTT. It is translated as CASSQNSKWNTEAFF.

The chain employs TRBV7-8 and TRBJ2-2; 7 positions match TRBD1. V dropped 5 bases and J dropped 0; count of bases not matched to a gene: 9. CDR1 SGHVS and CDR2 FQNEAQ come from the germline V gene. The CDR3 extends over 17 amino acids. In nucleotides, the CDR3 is TGTGCCAGCAGCCGAGATTTCGGGACAGCGAACACCGGGGAGCTGTTTTTT. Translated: CASSRDFGTANTGELFF.

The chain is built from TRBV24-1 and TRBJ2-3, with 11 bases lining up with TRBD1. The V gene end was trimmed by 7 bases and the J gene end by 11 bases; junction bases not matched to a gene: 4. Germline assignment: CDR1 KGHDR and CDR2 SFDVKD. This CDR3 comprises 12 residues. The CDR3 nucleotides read TGTGCCACCAGCGGGACAGGGGGAATGCAGTATTTT. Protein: CATSGTGGMQYF.

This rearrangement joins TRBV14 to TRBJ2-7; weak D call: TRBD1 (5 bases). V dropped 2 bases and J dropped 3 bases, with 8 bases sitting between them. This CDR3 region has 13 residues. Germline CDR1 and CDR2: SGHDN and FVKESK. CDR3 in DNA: TGTGCCAGCAGCCAACTTGACAGCTACGAGCAGTACGTC. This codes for CASSQLDSYEQYV.

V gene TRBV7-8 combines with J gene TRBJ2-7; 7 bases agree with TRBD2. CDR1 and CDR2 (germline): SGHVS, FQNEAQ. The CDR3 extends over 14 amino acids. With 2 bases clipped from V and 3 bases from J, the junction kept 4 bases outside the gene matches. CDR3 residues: CASSLREGGYEQYF. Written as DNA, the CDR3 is TGTGCCAGCAGCTTAAGGGAGGGAGGCTACGAGCAGTACTTC.

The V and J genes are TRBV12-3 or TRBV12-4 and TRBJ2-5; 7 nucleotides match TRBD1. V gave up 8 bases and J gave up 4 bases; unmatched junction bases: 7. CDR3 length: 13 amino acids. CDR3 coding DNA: TGTGCCAGCGGGAAAGGGGGCCGAGAGACCCAGTACTTC. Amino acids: CASGKGGRETQYF.

CDR3 amino acids: CASSDTNVLTF. DNA for the CDR3: TGTGCCAGCAGTGATACCAACGTCCTGACTTTC. The chain has TRBV28 and TRBJ2-6; unclear D gene. V lost 5 bases and J 8 bases, leaving 4 bases between the germline ends. Germline V gene sequence: CDR1 MDHEN, CDR2 SYDVKM. The CDR3 loop spans 11 amino acids.

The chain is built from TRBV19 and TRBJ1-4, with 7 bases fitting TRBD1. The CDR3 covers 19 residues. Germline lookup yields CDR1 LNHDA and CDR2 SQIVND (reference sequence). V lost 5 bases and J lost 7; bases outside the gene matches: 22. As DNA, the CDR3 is TGTGCCAGTAGTGCGGTTCAACCCCGCCAGACAGGGAGCATTGAAAAACTGTTTTTT. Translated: CASSAVQPRQTGSIEKLFF. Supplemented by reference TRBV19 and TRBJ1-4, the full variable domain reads DGGITQSPKYLFRKEGQNVTLSCEQNLNHDAMYWYRQDPGQGLRLIYYSQIVNDFQKGDIAEGYSVSREKKESFPLTVTSAQKNPTAFYLCASSAVQPRQTGSIEKLFFGSGTQLSVL.

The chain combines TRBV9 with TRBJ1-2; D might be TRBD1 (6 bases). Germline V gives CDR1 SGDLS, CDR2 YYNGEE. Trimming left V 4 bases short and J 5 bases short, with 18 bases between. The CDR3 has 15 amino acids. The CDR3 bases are TGTGCCAGCAGCCCCGGGGGGGCTTTTTCTTATGGCTACACCTTC. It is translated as CASSPGGAFSYGYTF.

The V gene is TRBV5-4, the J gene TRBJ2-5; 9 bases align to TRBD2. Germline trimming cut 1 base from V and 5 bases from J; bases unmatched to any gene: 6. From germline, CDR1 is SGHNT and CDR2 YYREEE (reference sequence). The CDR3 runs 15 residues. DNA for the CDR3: TGTGCCAGCAGCTTGTGGGCTAGCGGGGACGAGACCCAGTACTTC. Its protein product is CASSLWASGDETQYF.

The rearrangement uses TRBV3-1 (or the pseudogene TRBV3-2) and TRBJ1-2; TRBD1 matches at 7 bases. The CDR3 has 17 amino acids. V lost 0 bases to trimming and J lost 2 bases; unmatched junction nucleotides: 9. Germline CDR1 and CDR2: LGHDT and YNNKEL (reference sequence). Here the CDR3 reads CASSQDRLGGVNYGYTF. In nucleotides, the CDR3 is TGTGCCAGCAGCCAAGATCGGTTAGGGGGCGTCAACTATGGCTACACCTTC.

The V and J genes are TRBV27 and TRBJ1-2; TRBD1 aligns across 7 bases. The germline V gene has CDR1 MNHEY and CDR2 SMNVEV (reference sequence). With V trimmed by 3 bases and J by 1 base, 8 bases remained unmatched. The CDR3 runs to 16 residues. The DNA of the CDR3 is TGTGCCAGCAGTTTCGGCGCAGGGGGTCGTAACTATGGCTACACCTTC. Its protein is CASSFGAGGRNYGYTF.

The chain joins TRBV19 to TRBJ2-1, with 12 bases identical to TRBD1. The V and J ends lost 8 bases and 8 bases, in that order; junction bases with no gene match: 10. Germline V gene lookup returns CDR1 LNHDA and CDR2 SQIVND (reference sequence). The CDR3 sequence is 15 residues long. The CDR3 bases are TGTGCCAGTGGTCCGGGGACAGGGGGCTTGGATGAGCAGTTCTTC. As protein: CASGPGTGGLDEQFF.

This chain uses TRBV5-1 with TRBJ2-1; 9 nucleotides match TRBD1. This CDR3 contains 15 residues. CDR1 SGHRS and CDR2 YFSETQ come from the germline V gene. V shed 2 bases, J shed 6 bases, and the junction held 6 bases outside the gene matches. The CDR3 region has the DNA TGCGCCAGCAGCTTCGGGGACAGGGAGGGCAATGAGCAGTTCTTC. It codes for CASSFGDREGNEQFF.